These 30 T cell receptor beta chains came from one sample sequenced in a study of identifying expanded T cells in peripheral blood. Measured with immunoSEQ multiplex PCR; TCRdb has only the in-frame clones, and not every one. The repertoire consists of about 110,000 clones, with 88% occurring once and the leading ten covering more than 6.5%. Material for sequencing was blood. These receptors all come from a person aged 18-69 years in good health.

The CDR3 is CASSPSSTNNEQFF. DNA for the CDR3: TGTGCCAGCTCACCATCAAGCACGAACAATGAGCAGTTCTTC. The chain combines TRBV18 with TRBJ2-1; D gene unclear. The CDR3 consists of 14 residues. Trimming took off 2 bases at V and 5 bases at J, with 10 bases between the two ends. Germline V lookup: CDR1 KGHSH, CDR2 LQKENI.

V and J are TRBV5-6 and TRBJ1-5, with 7 bases fitting TRBD1. The CDR3 loop spans 17 amino acids. Germline V gene data show CDR1 as SGHDT and CDR2 as YYEEEE. Germline trimming cut 4 bases from V and 2 bases from J; bases unmatched to any gene: 12. CDR3 residues: CASSPGQAPLGNQPQHF. CDR3 nucleotide sequence: TGTGCCAGCAGCCCCGGACAGGCGCCTTTGGGCAATCAGCCCCAGCATTTT.

The genes are TRBV6-1 and TRBJ2-7; D remains unclear. CDR1 is MNHNS and CDR2 is SASEGT in the germline V gene. V lost 2 bases, J lost 2 bases, and 16 bases lay in between. The CDR3 is 16 amino acids. DNA of the CDR3: TGTGCCAGCAGTGAAAGTAGTAATTTGCTTACCTACGAGCAGTACTTC. Amino acids: CASSESSNLLTYEQYF.

J is TRBJ1-1 and V is TRBV7-3, with a weak D call TRBD1 (6 bases). The V gene lost 6 bases and the J gene lost 7 bases, with 9 bases spanning the gap. Looked up from germline, CDR1 is SGHTA and CDR2 is FQGTGA. CDR3 length equals 11 residues. The CDR3 DNA follows: TGTGCCAGCAGACAAGGGGGTGAAGCTTTCTTT. Translating gives CASRQGGEAFF.

This chain connects TRBV28 to TRBJ1-5; D is uncertain. Trimming cost V 6 bases and J 5 bases, with 14 bases left between them. This CDR3 region has 14 residues. Per germline, CDR1 MDHEN and CDR2 SYDVKM. CDR3 nucleotide sequence: TGTGCCAGCAGCCAGCCTTATGGGCATCAGCCCCAGCATTTT. Translation: CASSQPYGHQPQHF.

The chain recombines TRBV29-1 with TRBJ1-1; a possible D gene is TRBD1 (5 bases). The CDR3 runs 12 residues. Trimming left V 6 bases short and J 1 base short, with 9 bases between. Germline assignment: CDR1 SQVTM and CDR2 ANQGSEA. In DNA, the CDR3 is TGCAGCGTCCGGGGGACGAACACTGAAGCTTTCTTT. Translated, it gives CSVRGTNTEAFF.

The chain employs TRBV5-5 and TRBJ2-2, with TRBD2 matching over 7 bases. The trim removed 4 bases at V and 4 bases at J, leaving 10 bases unmatched. Germline V gene lookup returns CDR1 SGHKS and CDR2 YYEKEE (reference sequence). The CDR3 runs to 16 residues. CDR3 protein: CASSRAAAGPTGELFF. Written as DNA, the CDR3 is TGTGCCAGCAGCCGGGCGGCAGCGGGACCCACCGGGGAGCTGTTTTTT.

V usage is TRBV6-5 and J usage is TRBJ2-3; D is uncertain. There are 16 residues in the CDR3. Germline V CDR1 and CDR2: MNHEY, SVGAGI. V was clipped by 0 bases and J by 1 base, with 11 bases between them. Here the CDR3 reads CASSYSRGSGTDTQYF. In DNA, the CDR3 is TGTGCCAGCAGTTACTCGAGAGGTTCTGGCACAGATACGCAGTATTTT.

In this sample, this clone turned up once. This chain connects TRBV5-1 to TRBJ2-6; D call uncertain. CDR1 SGHRS and CDR2 YFSETQ come from the germline V gene. The CDR3 loop spans 16 amino acids. Trimming left V 4 bases short and J 4 bases short, with 15 bases between. The CDR3 loop reads CASSPPDALGANVLTF. The CDR3 DNA sequence: TGCGCCAGCAGCCCCCCCGACGCACTCGGGGCCAACGTCCTGACTTTC.

This sequence joins TRBV7-8 and TRBJ2-3; TRBD1 is a possible D gene (6 bases). The CDR3 loop spans 16 amino acids. Germline V gene sequence: CDR1 SGHVS, CDR2 FQNEAQ. Deletions cut 0 bases from V and 3 bases from J, with 13 bases between. CDR3 nucleotides: TGTGCCAGCAGCTTAGCGCTGGGGGCGCTGACAGATACGCAGTATTTT. The encoded protein is CASSLALGALTDTQYF. Based on the CDR3 plus reference TRBV7-8 and TRBJ2-3, the full variable domain is GAGVSQSPRYKVAKRGQDVALRCDPISGHVSLFWYQQALGQGPEFLTYFQNEAQLDKSGLPSDRFFAERPEGSVSTLKIQRTQQEDSAVYLCASSLALGALTDTQYFGPGTRLTVL.

CDR3 loop: CASSDYQGPQGTEAFF. Here the CDR3 DNA reads TGTGCCAGCAGCGATTATCAGGGGCCTCAGGGTACTGAAGCTTTCTTT. The genes are TRBV6-6 and TRBJ1-1; tentative D call: TRBD1 (6 bases). CDR3 length: 16 amino acids. Germline V gene data show CDR1 as MNHNY and CDR2 as SVGAGI (reference sequence). V was clipped by 6 bases and J by 5 bases, with 22 bases between them.

This rearrangement joins TRBV15 to TRBJ2-5, with 12 positions matching TRBD2. CDR3 length equals 16 residues. The trim removed 6 bases at V and 3 bases at J, leaving 8 bases unmatched. The germline V gene encodes CDR1 LNHNV and CDR2 YYDKDF (reference sequence). In DNA form, the CDR3 reads TGTGCCACCAGTAAACAGACTAGCGGGGGAGAAGAGACCCAGTACTTC. It yields the protein CATSKQTSGGEETQYF.

About this clone: At one of its ends the junction is not consistent with the germline gene, which may arise from a read error. The chain uses TRBV6-6 and TRBJ1-1; D is unclear. Germline V gives CDR1 MNHNY, CDR2 SVGAGI (reference sequence). The CDR3 has 13 residues. DNA for the CDR3: TGTGCCAGCAGTTACGCTAAGAACACTAAAGCTTTCTTT. Its protein product is CASSYAKNTKAFF.

This clone was seen once. This specimen includes other DNA sequences encoding the same CDR3. The gene calls are TRBV5-1 and TRBJ2-1; D ambiguous. The CDR3 runs 13 residues. Germline CDR1 and CDR2: SGHRS and YFSETQ. With 0 bases removed from V and 1 base from J, the gap between germline ends came to 2 bases. The CDR3 nucleotides read TGCGCCAGCAGCTTGGGGTCCTACAATGAGCAGTTCTTC. This sequence encodes CASSLGSYNEQFF.

The rearrangement links TRBV10-3 to TRBJ2-7; perhaps D is TRBD1 or TRBD2 (5 bases each). Between the trimmed V and J ends, which lost 4 bases and 0 bases, there was a span of 13 bases. The germline V gene has CDR1 ENHRY and CDR2 SYGVKD. This CDR3 is built from 15 residues. DNA for the CDR3: TGTGCCATCAGTGTGGGACCGCTAAGCTCCTACGAGCAGTACTTC. Translation gives CAISVGPLSSYEQYF.

The chain employs TRBV5-1 and TRBJ1-6; 8 bases line up with TRBD1. V lost 1 base and J lost 5; bases outside the gene matches: 5. Germline CDR1 is SGHRS and CDR2 is YFSETQ. The CDR3 is 16 amino acids. Here the CDR3 reads CASSLNGQGHNSPLHF. The DNA for the CDR3 is TGCGCCAGCAGCTTGAACGGACAGGGCCATAATTCACCCCTCCACTTT.

The chain couples TRBV4-1 to TRBJ2-7; tentative D call: TRBD1 (6 bases). Trimming cost V 5 bases and J 3 bases, with 17 bases left between them. The CDR3 loop spans 15 amino acids. Germline CDR1 and CDR2: MGHRA and YSYEKL. CDR3 in amino acids: CASSSTSGQNYEQYF. CDR3 sequence (DNA): TGCGCCAGCAGCTCCACATCGGGACAAAACTACGAGCAGTACTTC.

This clone has only one observation. The rearrangement links TRBV6-4 to TRBJ2-3, with 8 nucleotides matching TRBD1. Looked up from germline, CDR1 is MRHNA and CDR2 is SNTAGT. The length of the CDR3 is 14 residues. V shed 6 bases, J shed 6 bases, and the junction held 8 bases outside the gene matches. Here the CDR3 reads CASSDRGERDTQYF. DNA for the CDR3: TGTGCCAGCAGCGACAGGGGTGAGAGGGATACGCAGTATTTT.

CDR3 sequence reads: CASSEQAKNIQYF. The DNA of the CDR3 is TGCGCCAGCAGTGAGCAGGCCAAAAACATTCAGTACTTC. The chain uses TRBV10-2 and TRBJ2-4, with D unresolved. Germline V gene lookup returns CDR1 WSHSY and CDR2 SAAADI. This CDR3 has 13 amino acids. Deletions cut 2 bases from V and 1 base from J, with 3 bases between.

CDR3 in amino acids: CASSPSQETQYF. The CDR3 DNA reads TGTGCCAGCTCACCGTCGCAAGAGACCCAGTACTTC. The J gene is TRBJ2-5, the V gene TRBV18; D gene uncertain. CDR3 length equals 12 residues. Germline-derived CDR1 and CDR2 are KGHSH and LQKENI. With 3 bases removed from V and 2 bases from J, the gap between germline ends came to 4 bases.

The chain combines TRBV7-2 with TRBJ1-5; D is unresolved. The length of the CDR3 is 13 residues. CDR1 SGHTA and CDR2 FQGNSA come from the germline V gene. Between the trimmed V and J ends, which lost 1 base and 6 bases, there was a span of 7 bases. CDR3 coding DNA: TGTGCCAGCAGCTTAGGGGAGGGTCAGCCCCAGCATTTT. Its translation is CASSLGEGQPQHF.

V gene TRBV4-3 combines with J gene TRBJ1-2; D is undetermined. V lost 0 bases, J lost 0 bases, and 8 bases lay in between. This CDR3 region has 15 residues. Looked up from germline, CDR1 is LGHNA and CDR2 is YSLEER. The CDR3 spells CASSQDISPNYGYTF. CDR3 DNA sequence: TGCGCCAGCAGCCAAGATATCAGTCCTAACTATGGCTACACCTTC.

V usage is TRBV7-9 and J usage is TRBJ1-1; 9 bases line up with TRBD1. The CDR3 covers 13 residues. Germline V gene lookup returns CDR1 SEHNR and CDR2 FQNEAQ (reference sequence). V shed 4 bases, J shed 9 bases, and the junction held 6 bases outside the gene matches. The CDR3 DNA sequence: TGTGCCAGCAGCTCCCGACAGGGGGTAAAAGCTTTCTTT. Translation: CASSSRQGVKAFF.

CDR3 in amino acids: CAWSVWGIGSEAFF. The CDR3 DNA reads TGTGCCTGGAGTGTGTGGGGGATTGGGTCTGAAGCTTTCTTT. The V and J genes are TRBV30 and TRBJ1-1; the D gene is possibly TRBD1 (5 bases). V shed 0 bases and J shed 6 bases, with 14 bases lying between them. Germline CDR1 is GTSNPN and CDR2 is SVGIG (reference sequence). CDR3 size: 14 residues.

The chain uses TRBV7-8 and TRBJ1-1; 9 bases match TRBD1. V was pared by 5 bases and J by 0 bases, with 13 bases of the junction left unmatched. The CDR3 totals 18 residues. CDR1 SGHVS and CDR2 FQNEAQ come from the germline V gene. CDR3 sequence (DNA): TGTGCCAGCAGCGGTTATATGAGGACAGGGGACTTGAACACTGAAGCTTTCTTT. Translated, it gives CASSGYMRTGDLNTEAFF.

The chain carries TRBV7-8 and TRBJ2-1; D is unresolved. V lost 1 base and J 6 bases, leaving 13 bases between the germline ends. CDR1 SGHVS and CDR2 FQNEAQ come from the germline V gene. This CDR3 region has 15 residues. Written as DNA, the CDR3 is TGTGCCAGCAGCTTAGGAAGAGCCGAGCCCAATGAGCAGTTCTTC. This gives the protein CASSLGRAEPNEQFF.

The rearrangement links TRBV9 to TRBJ2-7; no clear D gene. The V gene's germline CDR1 is SGDLS and CDR2 YYNGEE. V lost 3 bases, J lost 5 bases, and 12 bases lay in between. The length of the CDR3 is 13 residues. This CDR3 is CASSGSGFDEQYF. Here the CDR3 DNA reads TGTGCCAGCAGCGGTAGTGGCTTTGACGAGCAGTACTTC.

There are a few counts of this clone. The rearrangement uses TRBV2 and TRBJ1-5; D is uncertain. The CDR3 covers 16 residues. Germline lookup yields CDR1 SNHLY and CDR2 FYNNEI. V lost 3 bases, J lost 2 bases, and 14 bases lay in between. This CDR3 is CASSEFEGMGNQPQHF. DNA of the CDR3: TGTGCCAGCAGTGAGTTTGAGGGTATGGGCAATCAGCCCCAGCATTTT.

The genes are TRBV2 and TRBJ1-1; D ambiguous. Trimming removed 1 base from V and 5 bases from J, with 17 bases in between. The germline V gene has CDR1 SNHLY and CDR2 FYNNEI. There are 16 residues in the CDR3. The CDR3 spells CASSEGLFLLWTEAFF. Written as DNA, the CDR3 is TGTGCCAGCAGTGAAGGGCTATTTCTGTTATGGACTGAAGCTTTCTTT.

V is TRBV15 and J is TRBJ1-1; TRBD1 agrees at 8 bases. The CDR3 loop spans 16 amino acids. Germline V lookup: CDR1 LNHNV, CDR2 YYDKDF (reference sequence). V lost 2 bases to trimming and J lost 0 bases; unmatched junction nucleotides: 5. The CDR3 sequence is CATSRQGAGMNTEAFF. DNA of the CDR3: TGTGCCACCAGCAGACAGGGGGCGGGGATGAACACTGAAGCTTTCTTT.